These 30 T cell receptor beta chains share one sample of origin, sequenced in a study of OX40 agonist ivuxolimab in advanced cancers. Sequencing was performed with immunoSEQ multiplex PCR; in TCRdb, only in-frame clones are kept and a portion is missing. Here the sample spans roughly 58,000 clones, 77% being singletons. The source material was CD4+ or CD8+ T cells sorted from blood, sampled in a trial of the OX40 agonist ivuxolimab. The receptors shown here come from an adult with an advanced solid tumor such as melanoma, head and neck, liver or kidney cancer.

This chain joins TRBV2 and TRBJ1-5; D is uncertain. The CDR3 has 15 residues. CDR1 SNHLY and CDR2 FYNNEI come from the germline V gene. V was pared by 4 bases and J by 0 bases, with 10 bases between. CDR3 loop: CASSGEQLSNQPQHF. In DNA form, the CDR3 reads TGTGCCAGCAGTGGGGAACAGCTTAGCAATCAGCCCCAGCATTTT.

This chain connects TRBV7-9 to TRBJ2-2, with D tentatively TRBD2 (6 bases). In germline, CDR1 is SEHNR, CDR2 FQNEAQ (reference sequence). The V and J ends lost 1 base and 6 bases respectively, with 15 bases between them. The CDR3 extends over 16 amino acids. The CDR3 region is CASSLGYSSGPGELFF. The CDR3 bases are TGTGCCAGCAGCTTAGGGTATAGCAGCGGGCCCGGGGAGCTGTTTTTT.

The chain links TRBV5-4 to TRBJ2-1; the match to TRBD2 covers 11 bases. V shed 0 bases and J 2 bases; nucleotides not matched to a gene: 4. Germline assignment: CDR1 SGHNT and CDR2 YYREEE (reference sequence). The CDR3 is 17 residues long. The CDR3 spells CASSLAISGRAYNEQFF. The DNA of the CDR3 is TGTGCCAGCAGCTTGGCCATTAGCGGGAGGGCCTACAATGAGCAGTTCTTC.

This clone was picked up a small number of times. This chain uses TRBV28 with TRBJ2-7; 11 positions match TRBD2. The CDR3 runs to 16 residues. CDR1 MDHEN and CDR2 SYDVKM come from the germline V gene. V was pared by 8 bases and J by 4 bases, with 13 bases of the junction left unmatched. In DNA form, the CDR3 reads TGTGCCAGCGTAGCGGGAGGGGGCCCCTACGCATACGAGCAGTACTTC. This translates into CASVAGGGPYAYEQYF.

This clone was seen just once. The rearrangement joins TRBV28 to TRBJ1-5; TRBD1 is a possible D gene (6 bases). The V end lost 5 bases, the J end lost 5 bases, and 10 bases lay between the germline ends. Germline values: CDR1 MDHEN, CDR2 SYDVKM. The CDR3 contains 13 residues. CDR3 coding DNA: TGTGCCAGCAGTCTACGGGGGCATCAGCCCCAGCATTTT. Residues: CASSLRGHQPQHF.

V gene TRBV6-1 combines with J gene TRBJ1-6; D is unresolved. The CDR3 loop spans 13 amino acids. Germline lookup yields CDR1 MNHNS and CDR2 SASEGT. Between the trimmed V and J ends, which lost 1 base and 10 bases, there was a span of 8 bases. The CDR3 coding sequence is TGTGCCAGCAGTGAAGATGGAGGCTCACCCCTCCACTTT. Translation: CASSEDGGSPLHF.

The chain has TRBV7-3 and TRBJ1-1; the match to TRBD1 covers 7 bases. The CDR3 consists of 15 residues. Germline lookup yields CDR1 SGHTA and CDR2 FQGTGA. With 5 bases clipped from V and 0 bases from J, the junction kept 6 bases outside the gene matches. The CDR3: CASSPQGGLNTEAFF. For the CDR3, the DNA is TGTGCCAGCAGCCCTCAGGGGGGCCTGAACACTGAAGCTTTCTTT.

The V gene is TRBV28, the J gene TRBJ2-5, with no clear D. V shed 6 bases and J shed 4 bases, with 9 bases lying between them. This CDR3 has 12 amino acids. Germline V gene sequence: CDR1 MDHEN, CDR2 SYDVKM. Written as DNA, the CDR3 is TGTGCCAGCAGGACCGGTGGAGAGACCCAGTACTTC. Protein sequence: CASRTGGETQYF. The full variable domain, in which reference TRBV28 and TRBJ2-5 provide the parts outside the CDR3, is DVKVTQSSRYLVKRTGEKVFLECVQDMDHENMFWYRQDPGLGLRLIYFSYDVKMKEKGDIPEGYSVSREKKERFSLILESASTNQTSMYLCASRTGGETQYFGPGTRLLVL.

The V and J genes are TRBV18 and TRBJ2-1; tentatively, D is TRBD2 (7 bases). This CDR3 is 17 amino acids long. Deletions cut 0 bases from V and 9 bases from J, with 21 bases between. Germline values: CDR1 KGHSH, CDR2 LQKENI. Here the CDR3 reads CASSPPLLSGTMVEQFF. For the CDR3, the DNA is TGTGCCAGCTCACCACCGTTATTAAGCGGGACAATGGTTGAGCAGTTCTTC.

The chain couples TRBV18 to TRBJ2-2; D is possibly TRBD1 (7 bases). V lost 2 bases to trimming and J lost 0 bases, with 10 bases between them. Germline V gene data show CDR1 as KGHSH and CDR2 as LQKENI. The CDR3 length is 16 residues. The CDR3: CASSPTGEANTGELFF. The CDR3 DNA is TGTGCCAGCTCACCAACAGGGGAGGCGAACACCGGGGAGCTGTTTTTT.

This clone was counted once. This rearrangement joins TRBV2 to TRBJ1-4; D not resolved. V was shortened by 3 bases and J by 3 bases, with 8 bases between the two germline ends. This CDR3 is built from 14 residues. Per the germline V gene, CDR1 is SNHLY and CDR2 is FYNNEI. This CDR3 is CASSDMFSNEKLFF. CDR3 nucleotides: TGTGCCAGCAGTGACATGTTTTCTAATGAAAAACTGTTTTTT.

The rearrangement links TRBV15 to TRBJ1-6; no definite D call. CDR1 is LNHNV, CDR2 YYDKDF, per germline (reference sequence). This CDR3 region has 12 residues. The ends were cut back, 1 base at V and 6 bases at J, with 1 base in the middle. The CDR3: CATSRANSPLHF. DNA for the CDR3: TGTGCCACCAGCAGAGCTAATTCACCCCTCCACTTT.

Concerning this clone itself: At one end, the junction sequence differs from germline, possibly due to a read error. The gene calls are TRBV5-4 and TRBJ2-2; 8 positions agree with TRBD1. Germline CDR1 reads SGHNT; CDR2 reads YYREEE (reference sequence). The CDR3 spans 14 residues. In nucleotides, the CDR3 is TGCGCCAGCAGCCAAGGGACAGGCCCCGGGGAGCTGTTTTTT. Its protein product is CASSQGTGPGELFF.

The chain recombines TRBV10-3 with TRBJ1-2, with D unresolved. The CDR3 has 14 amino acids. Germline V CDR1 and CDR2: ENHRY, SYGVKD. V lost 1 base and J lost 6, with 12 bases in between. The CDR3 reads CAISEWASEDGYTF. The CDR3 nucleotides read TGTGCCATCAGTGAGTGGGCCAGCGAGGATGGCTACACCTTC.

As for this clone: At one end, the junction sequence differs from germline, possibly due to a read error. The chain carries TRBV5-1 and TRBJ2-3; 8 positions agree with TRBD2. There are 16 residues in the CDR3. Germline V gene lookup returns CDR1 SGHRS and CDR2 YFSETQ. CDR3 nucleotides: TGCGCCAGCAGCACTCCGGGACTAGAAAGCACGGATACGCAGTATTTT. Its translation is CASSTPGLESTDTQYF.

The CDR3 DNA reads as TGCGCCAGCAGCCCCGTTTCCAATCAGCCCCAGCATTTT. It codes for CASSPVSNQPQHF. The rearrangement links TRBV4-1 to TRBJ1-5; the D is unclear. V dropped 4 bases and J dropped 3 bases, with 7 bases sitting between them. Per the germline V gene, CDR1 is MGHRA and CDR2 is YSYEKL. The length of the CDR3 is 13 residues.

This clone was picked up one time. The chain uses TRBV5-1 and TRBJ1-3; no clear D. Germline loops: CDR1 SGHRS, CDR2 YFSETQ. The CDR3 spans 15 residues. V lost 4 bases and J 0 bases, leaving 11 bases between the germline ends. The CDR3 region has the DNA TGCGCCAGCAGCGGCATAACTGGCTCTGGAAACACCATATATTTT. This sequence encodes CASSGITGSGNTIYF.

The chain combines TRBV7-2 with TRBJ1-2, with D tentatively TRBD1 (5 bases). CDR1 and CDR2 from the germline V gene are SGHTA and FQGNSA. V lost 1 base, J lost 8 bases, and 17 bases lay in between. This CDR3 is built from 15 residues. The CDR3 DNA sequence: TGTGCCAGCAGCTTAGTTACGCAGGGCGATCTCGGCTACACCTTC. Encoded protein: CASSLVTQGDLGYTF.

This sequence joins TRBV19 and TRBJ2-5, with no clear D. This CDR3 has 13 residues. V dropped 6 bases and J dropped 1 base, with 9 bases sitting between them. Germline lookup yields CDR1 LNHDA and CDR2 SQIVND (reference sequence). The CDR3 spells CASRSVGQETQYF. The CDR3 DNA reads as TGTGCCAGTAGGTCGGTGGGCCAAGAGACCCAGTACTTC.

V gene TRBV29-1 combines with J gene TRBJ1-2; the D is unclear. The CDR3 covers 10 residues. CDR1 and CDR2 (germline): SQVTM, ANQGSEA. Trimming stripped 6 bases from V and 5 bases from J, with 7 bases between. Here the CDR3 reads CSVVTYGYTF. The CDR3 bases are TGCAGCGTGGTAACTTATGGCTACACCTTC.

The chain uses TRBV7-3 and TRBJ2-6, with D possibly matching TRBD1 (5 bases). Germline CDR1 SGHTA, CDR2 FQGTGA. V gave up 1 base and J gave up 2 bases, with 6 bases separating them. The CDR3 is made up of 15 amino acids. The CDR3 spells CASSLKGAGANVLTF. The CDR3, as DNA: TGTGCCAGCAGCTTAAAAGGGGCTGGGGCCAACGTCCTGACTTTC.

The chain has TRBV19 and TRBJ2-3; D not resolved. Germline-derived CDR1 and CDR2 are LNHDA and SQIVND (reference sequence). V shed 8 bases and J shed 4 bases, with 19 bases lying between them. The length of the CDR3 is 15 residues. CDR3 loop: CASSLSRGRADTQYF. DNA for the CDR3: TGTGCCAGTTCACTCTCCCGCGGCCGGGCAGATACGCAGTATTTT.

The chain joins TRBV11-2 to TRBJ2-3; D is ambiguous. Trimming stripped 1 base from V and 0 bases from J, with 11 bases between. CDR3 length: 16 residues. Per germline, CDR1 SGHAT and CDR2 FQNNGV. The CDR3 bases are TGTGCCAGCAGCTTAGGCTATATCCCAAGCACAGATACGCAGTATTTT. Translation gives CASSLGYIPSTDTQYF. The variable domain in full, with the rest retrieved from reference TRBV11-2 and TRBJ2-3, is EAGVAQSPRYKIIEKRQSVAFWCNPISGHATLYWYQQILGQGPKLLIQFQNNGVVDDSQLPKDRFSAERLKGVDSTLKIQPAKLEDSAVYLCASSLGYIPSTDTQYFGPGTRLTVL.

The rearrangement uses TRBV2 and TRBJ2-2; D is ambiguous. V was clipped by 7 bases and J by 6 bases, with 6 bases between them. In germline, CDR1 is SNHLY, CDR2 FYNNEI. The CDR3 runs to 11 residues. The CDR3 nucleotides read TGTGCCAGCACGTTGGCCGGGGAGCTGTTTTTT. Translation: CASTLAGELFF. Full variable domain (rest looked up from reference TRBV2 and TRBJ2-2): EPEVTQTPSHQVTQMGQEVILRCVPISNHLYFYWYRQILGQKVEFLVSFYNNEISEKSEIFDDQFSVERPDGSNFTLKIRSTKLEDSAMYFCASTLAGELFFGEGSRLTVL.

This rearrangement joins TRBV11-2 to TRBJ1-1; 7 nucleotides match TRBD1. CDR3 length equals 13 residues. V was pared by 0 bases and J by 11 bases, with 6 bases of the junction left unmatched. Germline V gene lookup returns CDR1 SGHAT and CDR2 FQNNGV. CDR3 protein: CASSLETGTFAFF. CDR3 DNA sequence: TGTGCCAGCAGCTTAGAGACAGGGACGTTTGCTTTCTTT.

In its sample, this clone was seen once. This chain uses TRBV19 with TRBJ2-1; TRBD2 aligns across 9 bases. The CDR3 runs to 16 residues. The ends lost 4 bases at V and 0 bases at J; junction bases unmatched: 4. Germline values: CDR1 LNHDA, CDR2 SQIVND (reference sequence). This CDR3 is CASSNLAGTSYNEQFF. The CDR3, as DNA: TGTGCCAGTAGTAATCTAGCGGGGACCTCCTACAATGAGCAGTTCTTC.

The J gene is TRBJ2-3, the V gene TRBV6-6; D might be TRBD1 (5 bases). Trimming took off 6 bases at V and 4 bases at J, with 8 bases between the two ends. This CDR3 is 12 amino acids long. Germline CDR1 reads MNHNY; CDR2 reads SVGAGI (reference sequence). The CDR3 is CASSLTADTQYF. The CDR3 DNA reads as TGTGCCAGCAGCCTGACAGCAGATACGCAGTATTTT.

This clone was picked up one time. The chain recombines TRBV7-2 with TRBJ1-2; unclear D gene. The V end lost 1 base, the J end lost 7 bases, and 10 bases lay between the germline ends. CDR1 is SGHTA and CDR2 is FQGNSA in the germline V gene. The CDR3 loop spans 13 amino acids. The CDR3, as DNA: TGTGCCAGCAGCTTAGAAGGCACGGGTGGCTACACCTTC. Residues: CASSLEGTGGYTF. Complete variable domain (other parts from reference TRBV7-2 and TRBJ1-2): GAGVSQSPSNKVTEKGKDVELRCDPISGHTALYWYRQSLGQGLEFLIYFQGNSAPDKSGLPSDRFSAERTGGSVSTLTIQRTQQEDSAVYLCASSLEGTGGYTFGSGTRLTVV.

The genes are TRBV11-2 and TRBJ2-5, with D perhaps TRBD1 (5 bases). Deletions cut 1 base from V and 4 bases from J, with 7 bases between. The CDR3 loop spans 13 amino acids. Germline loops: CDR1 SGHAT, CDR2 FQNNGV. The CDR3 region is CASSLARGETQYF. CDR3 nucleotides: TGTGCCAGCAGCTTAGCTAGGGGAGAGACCCAGTACTTC.

The rearrangement links TRBV18 to TRBJ2-3; 9 bases are a match to TRBD1. CDR1 is KGHSH, CDR2 LQKENI, per germline. V shed 7 bases and J 7 bases; nucleotides not matched to a gene: 9. The length of the CDR3 is 14 residues. The CDR3 nucleotides are TGTGCCAGCTACGCGGGACAGGGACGAAATACGCAGTATTTT. This gives the protein CASYAGQGRNTQYF.